This entry lists 10 T cell receptor beta chains sequenced from one sample in a study of liver allograft versus peripheral blood T cells. Study details: Recipients' peripheral blood supplied the T cell receptor repertoires against which those in transplanted livers were compared.

TCRdb reprocessed the reads via MiXCR and lists one record per CDR3 protein. The data show about 3,900 distinct CDR3 sequences, about 20% seen once. These TCRs come from a human patient who had a liver transplant. Some T cells may possibly be graft donor cells.

The chain employs TRBV12-3 or TRBV12-4 and TRBJ1-5; no clear D gene. This CDR3 has 14 residues. With 1 base removed from V and 3 bases from J, the gap between germline ends came to 7 bases. The CDR3 DNA reads TGTGCCAGCAGTTTAGTCGGGGTCAATCAGCCCCAGCATTTT. This encodes CASSLVGVNQPQHF.

In this sample, this clonotype is medium-sized. The rearrangement joins TRBV28 to TRBJ2-1; maybe TRBD2 (6 bases). In germline, CDR1 is MDHEN, CDR2 SYDVKM. This CDR3 is built from 17 residues. Trimming shortened V by 3 bases and J by 4 bases, and 19 bases separated the two germline ends. This CDR3 is CASSFSRLAGFYNEQFF. The CDR3 DNA is TGTGCCAGCAGTTTCTCCCGATTGGCGGGATTTTACAATGAGCAGTTCTTC. Looking up the rest from reference TRBV28 and TRBJ2-1 gives the full variable domain: DVKVTQSSRYLVKRTGEKVFLECVQDMDHENMFWYRQDPGLGLRLIYFSYDVKMKEKGDIPEGYSVSREKKERFSLILESASTNQTSMYLCASSFSRLAGFYNEQFFGPGTRLTVL.

This clonotype was detected only a few times. This chain connects TRBV20-1 to TRBJ2-1; TRBD2 matches 8 bases. The CDR3 is made up of 17 amino acids. Germline CDR1 and CDR2: DFQATT and SNEGSKA (reference sequence). The V segment lost 0 bases and the J segment 2 bases; nucleotides outside the gene matches: 9. The CDR3 spells CSAREVNGRDAYNEQFF. In DNA form, the CDR3 reads TGCAGTGCTAGAGAGGTTAACGGGAGGGACGCCTACAATGAGCAGTTCTTC.

On this clonotype: This may stem from a read error, because a much larger clone lies one nucleotide away. The chain recombines TRBV28 with TRBJ2-7, with 11 positions matching TRBD1. This CDR3 contains 15 residues. The germline V gene has CDR1 MDHEN and CDR2 SYDVKM. The CDR3 here is CVSSSPGTGGHEQYF. In nucleotides, the CDR3 is TGTGTCAGCAGTTCGCCCGGGACAGGGGGGCACGAGCAGTACTTC.

This clonotype is labeled as medium-sized. The chain uses TRBV5-5 and TRBJ1-4; a possible D gene is TRBD1 (5 bases). Germline assignment: CDR1 SGHKS and CDR2 YYEKEE (reference sequence). The CDR3 consists of 14 residues. Deletions cut 1 base from V and 5 bases from J, with 9 bases between. The CDR3 DNA follows: TGTGCCAGCAGCTTGCGGGGCCCAAATGAAAAACTGTTTTTT. It specifies CASSLRGPNEKLFF.

This clonotype has more than one count but fewer than ten. The chain is built from TRBV2 and TRBJ1-1, with TRBD1 matching over 9 bases. CDR1 and CDR2 from the germline V gene are SNHLY and FYNNEI. V gave up 6 bases and J gave up 6 bases; unmatched junction bases: 8. CDR3 length equals 14 residues. The CDR3 DNA is TGTGCCAGCAGGGAACCGGGACAGGGCCCTGAAGCTTTCTTT. Residues: CASREPGQGPEAFF.

Comments on this clonotype: Just one base apart from a much larger clone, this may be a read error. This chain connects TRBV15 to TRBJ1-2; a possible D gene is TRBD1 (5 bases). This CDR3 region has 13 residues. The germline gives CDR1 LNHNV, CDR2 YYDKDF (reference sequence). CDR3 nucleotide sequence: TGTGCCACCAGCAGAGATCGGACCCGGGGCTACCCCTTC. It is translated as CATSRDRTRGYPF.

Concerning this clonotype: A read error likely explains this, since a far larger clone differs by one base. This chain joins TRBV6-1 and TRBJ2-7; D assignment may be TRBD1 or TRBD2 (5 bases each). The CDR3 covers 18 residues. The germline V gene encodes CDR1 MNHNS and CDR2 SASEGT. The DNA of the CDR3 is TGTGCCAGCAGTTACTCGATCCAGGGACGCCGGAAAGGCTACGGGCAGTACTTC. As protein: CASSYSIQGRRKGYGQYF.

By sample share, this clonotype is medium-sized (0.01 to 0.1%). The gene calls are TRBV20-1 and TRBJ1-4; 7 bases are a match to TRBD1. Germline trimming cut 3 bases from V and 6 bases from J; bases unmatched to any gene: 4. In germline, CDR1 is DFQATT, CDR2 SNEGSKA (reference sequence). The CDR3 runs 13 residues. In DNA form, the CDR3 reads TGCAGTGCTAGTTACAGGGGATATGAAAAACTGTTTTTT. Translating it yields CSASYRGYEKLFF.

Remarks on this clonotype: A much larger clone sits a single nucleotide away, making a read error possible. This sequence joins TRBV6-6 and TRBJ2-7; the D gene is possibly TRBD1 (6 bases). The CDR3 has 14 amino acids. The V gene's germline CDR1 is MNHNY and CDR2 SVGAGI (reference sequence). Trimming cost V 5 bases and J 7 bases, with 18 bases left between them. CDR3 region: CASSRQASYNEQYF. The CDR3 DNA is TGTGCCAGCAGTCGACAGGCGAGCTACAATGAGCAGTACTTC.